This T cell receptor (beta chain) was identified during a study of human thymus T cells. The thymus tissue came from resections taken during corrective heart surgery. Study results and limitations: Overlap was high between thymic repertoires from unrelated individuals, as reported in related research.

Data came from immunoSEQ multiplex PCR; TCRdb stores just in-frame clones and leaves some out. The sample records 55,000 to 85,000 clones, approximately 95% being singletons. Remarks on this clone: Its antigen is unidentified.

V shed 0 bases and J shed 6 bases, with 10 bases lying between them. Germline CDR1 and CDR2: MRHNA and SNTAGT. The CDR3 consists of 14 residues. The sequenced sample was thymus tissue. This clonotype originated in a girl less than two years old with a congenital heart defect but otherwise immunologically healthy. V gene TRBV6-4 combines with J gene TRBJ2-3, with a possible D match to TRBD2 (5 bases). CDR3 sequence: CASSDSWGEDTQYF. The CDR3 DNA reads TGTGCCAGCAGTGACTCTTGGGGAGAGGATACGCAGTATTTT.